This T cell receptor beta chain was sequenced for a study of T-cell reconstitution after alpha-beta-depleted transplantation in children. This clonotype was counted at least ten times. Library preparation (for TCRbeta) was performed with unique molecular identifiers. TCRdb ran MiXCR on the PCR reads and lists one entry per CDR3 protein. This sample has approximately 200,000 distinct CDR3 sequences, with more than 12% found just once. V trimming: 1 base; J trimming: 0 bases; junction bases outside the gene matches: 0. CDR3 length: 15 residues. The germline V gene encodes CDR1 MGHRA and CDR2 YSYEKL. The sample here was PBMCs from the stem cell graft donor, taken from the stem cell graft. The chain is built from TRBV4-1 and TRBJ1-2, with TRBD1 matching over 9 bases. This clonotype originated in a human donor who donated a stem cell graft to a child with acute lymphoblastic leukemia. The CDR3 nucleotides read TGCGCCAGCAGCCAAGGGACAGGGGCTAACTATGGCTACACCTTC. Encoded protein: CASSQGTGANYGYTF.